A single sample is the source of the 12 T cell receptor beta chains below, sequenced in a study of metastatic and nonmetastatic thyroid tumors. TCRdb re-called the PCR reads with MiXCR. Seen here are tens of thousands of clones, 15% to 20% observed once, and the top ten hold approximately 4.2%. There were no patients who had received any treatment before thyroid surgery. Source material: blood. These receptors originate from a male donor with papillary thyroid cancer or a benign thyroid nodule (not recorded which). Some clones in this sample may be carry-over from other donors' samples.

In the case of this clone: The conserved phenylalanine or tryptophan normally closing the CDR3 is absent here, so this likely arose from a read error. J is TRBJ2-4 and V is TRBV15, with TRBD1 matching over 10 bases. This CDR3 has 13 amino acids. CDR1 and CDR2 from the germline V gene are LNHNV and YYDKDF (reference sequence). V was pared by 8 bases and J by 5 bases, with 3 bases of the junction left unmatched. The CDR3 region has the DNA TGTGCCACCGGCGGGACAGGGGAAAACATTCAGTACCTC. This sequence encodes CATGGTGENIQYL.

The CDR3 here is CASTIGGAGELFF. The CDR3, as DNA: TGTGCCAGTACCATTGGAGGGGCCGGGGAGCTGTTTTTT. V usage is TRBV19 and J usage is TRBJ2-2, with D perhaps matching TRBD2 (6 bases). Germline lookup yields CDR1 LNHDA and CDR2 SQIVND (reference sequence). V was shortened by 7 bases and J by 6 bases, with 12 bases between the two germline ends. This CDR3 has 13 residues.

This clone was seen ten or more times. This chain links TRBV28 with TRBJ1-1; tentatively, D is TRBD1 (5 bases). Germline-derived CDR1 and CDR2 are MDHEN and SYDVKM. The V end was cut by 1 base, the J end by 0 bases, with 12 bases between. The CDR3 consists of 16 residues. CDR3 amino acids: CASSLSPGSMNTEAFF. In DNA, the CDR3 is TGTGCCAGCAGTTTATCACCAGGGTCGATGAACACTGAAGCTTTCTTT.

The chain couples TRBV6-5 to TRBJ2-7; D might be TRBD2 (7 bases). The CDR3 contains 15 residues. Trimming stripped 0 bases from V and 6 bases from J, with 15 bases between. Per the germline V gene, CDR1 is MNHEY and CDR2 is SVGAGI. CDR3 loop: CASSYSGGGAFEQYF. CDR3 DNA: TGTGCCAGCAGTTACTCGGGAGGGGGGGCCTTCGAGCAGTACTTC.

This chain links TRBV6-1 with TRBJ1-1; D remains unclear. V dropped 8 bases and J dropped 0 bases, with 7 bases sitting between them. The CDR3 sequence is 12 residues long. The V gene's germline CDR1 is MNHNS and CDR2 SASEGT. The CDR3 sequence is CASAPMNTEAFF. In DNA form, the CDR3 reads TGTGCCAGCGCCCCGATGAACACTGAAGCTTTCTTT.

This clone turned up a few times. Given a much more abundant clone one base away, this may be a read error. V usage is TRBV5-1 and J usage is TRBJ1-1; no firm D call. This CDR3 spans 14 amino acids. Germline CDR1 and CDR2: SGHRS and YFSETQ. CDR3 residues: CARSLAAADTEAFF. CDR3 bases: TGCGCCCGCAGCTTGGCCGCAGCTGACACTGAAGCTTTCTTT.

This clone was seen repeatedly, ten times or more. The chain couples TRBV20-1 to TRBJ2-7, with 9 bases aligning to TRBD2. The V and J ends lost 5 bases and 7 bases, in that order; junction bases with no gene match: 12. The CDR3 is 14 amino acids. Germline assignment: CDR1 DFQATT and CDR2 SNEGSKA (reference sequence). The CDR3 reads CSASFSGGSVEQYF. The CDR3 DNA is TGCAGTGCTTCCTTTAGCGGGGGTTCGGTGGAGCAGTACTTC.

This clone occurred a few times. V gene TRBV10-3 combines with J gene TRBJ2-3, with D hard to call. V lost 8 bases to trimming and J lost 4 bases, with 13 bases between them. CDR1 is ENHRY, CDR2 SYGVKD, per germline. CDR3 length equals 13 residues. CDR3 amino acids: CAISTVSADTQYF. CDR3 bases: TGTGCCATCTCCACAGTATCGGCAGATACGCAGTATTTT.

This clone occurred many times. For the CDR3, the DNA is TGTGCCAGTAGTAGGGGACACTCTGGGGCCAACGTCCTGACTTTC. Residues: CASSRGHSGANVLTF. This sequence joins TRBV19 and TRBJ2-6, with D possibly matching TRBD1 (6 bases). This CDR3 spans 15 amino acids. The germline CDR1 and CDR2 sequences are LNHDA and SQIVND (reference sequence). V was pared by 4 bases and J by 0 bases, with 7 bases between.

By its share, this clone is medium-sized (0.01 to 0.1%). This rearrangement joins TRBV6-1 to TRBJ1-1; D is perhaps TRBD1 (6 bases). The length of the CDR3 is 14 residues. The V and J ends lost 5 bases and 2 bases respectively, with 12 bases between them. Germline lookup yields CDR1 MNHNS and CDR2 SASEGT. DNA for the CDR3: TGTGCCAGCAGTTCCCTCAGGGGTAACACTGAAGCTTTCTTT. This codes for CASSSLRGNTEAFF.

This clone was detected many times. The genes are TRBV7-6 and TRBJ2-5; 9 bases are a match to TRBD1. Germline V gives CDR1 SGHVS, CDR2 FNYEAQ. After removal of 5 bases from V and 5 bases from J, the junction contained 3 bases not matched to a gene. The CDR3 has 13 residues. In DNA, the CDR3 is TGTGCCAGCAGCAGACAGGGGGTGGAGACCCAGTACTTC. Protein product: CASSRQGVETQYF. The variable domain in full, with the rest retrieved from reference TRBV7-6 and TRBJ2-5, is GAGVSQSPRYKVTKRGQDVALRCDPISGHVSLYWYRQALGQGPEFLTYFNYEAQQDKSGLPNDRFSAERPEGSISTLTIQRTEQRDSAMYRCASSRQGVETQYFGPGTRLLVL.

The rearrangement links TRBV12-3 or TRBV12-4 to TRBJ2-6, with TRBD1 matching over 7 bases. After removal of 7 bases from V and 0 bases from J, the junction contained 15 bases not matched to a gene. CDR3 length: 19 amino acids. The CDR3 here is CASIWTSGQWNSGANVLTF. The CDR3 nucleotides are TGTGCCAGCATTTGGACCTCGGGACAGTGGAACTCTGGGGCCAACGTCCTGACTTTC.